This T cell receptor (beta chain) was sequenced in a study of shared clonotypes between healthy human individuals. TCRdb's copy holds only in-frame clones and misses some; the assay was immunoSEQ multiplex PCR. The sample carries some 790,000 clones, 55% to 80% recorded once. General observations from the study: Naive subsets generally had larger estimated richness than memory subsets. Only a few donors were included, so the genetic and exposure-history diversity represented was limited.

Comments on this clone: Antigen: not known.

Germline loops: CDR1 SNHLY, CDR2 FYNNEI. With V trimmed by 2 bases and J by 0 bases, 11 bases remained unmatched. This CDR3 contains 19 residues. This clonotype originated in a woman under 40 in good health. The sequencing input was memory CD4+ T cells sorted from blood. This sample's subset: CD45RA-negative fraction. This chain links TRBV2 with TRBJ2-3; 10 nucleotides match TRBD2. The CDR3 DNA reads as TGTGCCAGCAGTGAATCCCCCCCCCTAGCGGGAGTGAGCACAGATACGCAGTATTTT. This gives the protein CASSESPPLAGVSTDTQYF.